This T cell receptor beta chain appears in the sequencing data of a study of blood T cells in healthy people across ages. The authors ran a second PCR of roughly 6 to 12 cycles using a sample-barcoded 5' primer and a J-beta primer mix. TCRdb reprocessed the 5' RACE reads with MiXCR, giving one entry per CDR3 protein. Here the sample spans 650,000 to 800,000 distinct CDR3 sequences, approximately 52% being singletons. V was pared by 6 bases and J by 2 bases, with 17 bases between. This CDR3 is 15 amino acids long. Germline values: CDR1 SQVTM, CDR2 ANQGSEA. Input material: blood. This clonotype was obtained from an elderly woman in good health. The J gene is TRBJ1-3, the V gene TRBV29-1; D is perhaps TRBD1 (5 bases). CDR3 in DNA: TGCAGCGTCGCCAAGGGGACGGAACCTGGAAACACCATATATTTT. It is translated as CSVAKGTEPGNTIYF. Full variable domain (outside the CDR3, taken from reference TRBV29-1 and TRBJ1-3): SAVISQKPSRDICQRGTSLTIQCQVDSQVTMMFWYRQQPGQSLTLIATANQGSEATYESGFVIDKFPISRPNLTFSTLTVSNMSPEDSSIYLCSVAKGTEPGNTIYFGEGSWLTVV.